These T cell receptor beta chains were read from a single sample in a study of blood T cell repertoires in COVID-19. Using immunoSEQ multiplex PCR, the repertoire was profiled, and TCRdb retains in-frame clones only, with some absent. The sample lists 400,000 or so clones; about 89% were seen once. The sample taken for sequencing was PBMCs or T cells enriched from blood (not recorded which). These receptors originate from a man aged 35-49 years in a cohort exposed to, infected with or recovered from COVID-19 (not recorded which). CDR3s include the opening cysteine and the closing phenylalanine or tryptophan. The D gene is left open where the match is weak. Not every row has a clone size; where given, it reads once, few, many or a size class.

v_call	clone_size	d_call	j_call	cdr3_nt	cdr3_aa
TRBV27	NA	TRBD2	TRBJ2-3	TGTGCCAGCAGTTTTAGGACTAGCGGTCCCGGAGGAGCAGATACGCAGTATTTT	CASSFRTSGPGGADTQYF
TRBV5-1	NA	NA	TRBJ2-3	TGCGCCAGCAGCTTGGACAGCGGTAGCACAGATACGCAGTATTTT	CASSLDSGSTDTQYF
TRBV28	NA	TRBD1	TRBJ1-2	TGTGCCAGCAGTTTGGTAGGGGGCTCAAAAGGCTACACCTTC	CASSLVGGSKGYTF
TRBV19	NA	TRBD1	TRBJ1-1	TGTGCCACCCGACAGGGGGCCACTGAAGCTTTCTTT	CATRQGATEAFF
TRBV5-4	NA	NA	TRBJ1-4	TGTGCCAGCAGCCTACCGACGGGAAATAATGAAAAACTGTTTTTT	CASSLPTGNNEKLFF
TRBV15	NA	TRBD2	TRBJ2-3	TGTGCCACCAGCAGAGAAGGGACTAGCAGAAGCACAGATACGCAGTATTTT	CATSREGTSRSTDTQYF
TRBV7-9	few	TRBD1	TRBJ1-2	TGTGCCAGCAGCCACCGGACAGGGTCTGGCGGCTACACCTTC	CASSHRTGSGGYTF
TRBV28	NA	TRBD2	TRBJ2-7	TGTGCCAGCAGTAAACTAGCGGGGGAGGCCTACGAGCAGTACTTC	CASSKLAGEAYEQYF
TRBV27	once	NA	TRBJ1-5	TGTGCCAGCAGTTCCCAGGGGCCCAATCAGCCCCAGCATTTT	CASSSQGPNQPQHF
TRBV28	few	NA	TRBJ1-1	TGTGCCAGCAGGAGACAGGAGAACACTGAAGCTTTCTTT	CASRRQENTEAFF
TRBV5-4	NA	TRBD2	TRBJ2-7	TGTGCCAGCAGCTGGGGAGGGATACAGGCCTCCTACGAGCAGTACTTC	CASSWGGIQASYEQYF
TRBV2	NA	TRBD2	TRBJ2-1	TGTGCCAGCCGTCCGGGGGGAGGTTACAATGAGCAGTTCTTC	CASRPGGGYNEQFF
TRBV19	NA	NA	TRBJ2-5	TGTGCCAGTAGTCCGGGACAAAAAGAGACCCAGTACTTC	CASSPGQKETQYF
TRBV16	few	TRBD1	TRBJ1-6	TGTGCCAGCAGCCAAGACAGGGGCTCTAATTCACCCCTCCACTTT	CASSQDRGSNSPLHF
TRBV5-1	NA	TRBD1	TRBJ2-7	TGCGCCAGCAGCTTCACCGCAGGGGGCCACGAGCAGTACTTC	CASSFTAGGHEQYF
TRBV14	NA	NA	TRBJ2-1	TGTGCCAGCGGTCGATCAGGGAATGAGCAGTTCTTC	CASGRSGNEQFF
TRBV6-5	NA	NA	TRBJ1-6	TGTGCCAGCAGTAGCAGAGGGAGGTATAATTCACCCCTCCACTTT	CASSSRGRYNSPLHF
TRBV2	NA	NA	TRBJ1-2	TGTGCCAGCAGTGATGGAGGGGCTAACTATGGCTACACCTTC	CASSDGGANYGYTF
TRBV5-4	NA	NA	TRBJ1-1	TGTGCCAGCAGCTACAGGAACACTGAAGCTTTCTTT	CASSYRNTEAFF
TRBV30	NA	NA	TRBJ1-3	TGTGCCTGGAGTGTATCAGGGCGCTCTGGAAACACCATATATTTT	CAWSVSGRSGNTIYF
TRBV6-2/TRBV6-3	NA	TRBD2	TRBJ2-3	TGTGCCAGCAGTAAGGGACTACCCCTCACAGATACGCAGTATTTT	CASSKGLPLTDTQYF
TRBV6-5	NA	TRBD1	TRBJ1-3	TGTGCCAGCAGGCAACCGACAGGGGTAGGCACCATATATTTT	CASRQPTGVGTIYF
TRBV5-1	once	NA	TRBJ2-3	TGCGCCAGCGGGGAGAGGGACACAGATACGCAGTATTTT	CASGERDTDTQYF
TRBV9	NA	TRBD2	TRBJ2-2	TGTGCCAGCAGCGTAGTGTCGGGGGGTACCGGGGAGCTGTTTTTT	CASSVVSGGTGELFF
TRBV24-1	NA	NA	TRBJ1-1	TGTGCCACCAGTGATCCACTAGGGGGAACTGAAGCTTTCTTT	CATSDPLGGTEAFF
TRBV28	NA	TRBD1	TRBJ1-2	TGTGCCAGCAGCCGGGACAGGGCTTCTCGGGGCTACACCTTC	CASSRDRASRGYTF
TRBV7-2	NA	TRBD1	TRBJ1-2	TGTGCCAGCAGCTTTAATAAAGGCACAGGGGAATCTGGCTACACCTTC	CASSFNKGTGESGYTF
TRBV2	once	NA	TRBJ1-2	TGTGCCAGCAGTTCCCAAGCGGGCAGGGTTCATGGCTACACCTTC	CASSSQAGRVHGYTF
TRBV7-9	NA	NA	TRBJ1-5	TGTGCCAGCAGCTCCCCGGGGGATAACAGCAATCAGCCCCAGCATTTT	CASSSPGDNSNQPQHF
TRBV7-8	NA	NA	TRBJ2-5	TGTGCCAGCAGCTTAGGGAGAGGGTGGGGAGGACGCGAGACCCAGTACTTC	CASSLGRGWGGRETQYF
TRBV4-1	NA	TRBD2	TRBJ2-1	TGCGCCAGCAGCCAACCGCTAGCGGGGGTACGACCTCCCTACAATGAGCAGTTCTTC	CASSQPLAGVRPPYNEQFF
TRBV10-3	NA	TRBD1	TRBJ1-1	TGTGCCAGCGGACAGGGATCTCCCGAAGCTTTCTTT	CASGQGSPEAFF
TRBV18	NA	TRBD2	TRBJ2-1	TGTGCCAGCTCACCAGGCGGGAGTATTTTTGAGCAGTTCTTC	CASSPGGSIFEQFF
TRBV10-3	NA	NA	TRBJ2-3	TGTGCCATCAGTGAGTCGACTGGAGGAGATACGCAGTATTTT	CAISESTGGDTQYF
TRBV19	NA	TRBD1	TRBJ2-7	TGTGCCAGTAGTGATCCCCCTGGGACAGGGGTCTCCTACGAGCAGTACTTC	CASSDPPGTGVSYEQYF
TRBV20-1	NA	NA	TRBJ2-7	TGCAGTGCTAGTCTGGACACCGTCTCCTACGAGCAGTACTTC	CSASLDTVSYEQYF
TRBV29-1	NA	NA	TRBJ1-1	TGCAGCGTTAGGGGGGGGGTCGCTGAAGCTTTCTTT	CSVRGGVAEAFF
TRBV11-1	NA	NA	TRBJ1-1	TGTGCCAGCAACAACGCCGGGGGGAACACTGAAGCTTTCTTT	CASNNAGGNTEAFF
TRBV2	NA	NA	TRBJ2-1	TGTGCCAGCAGTGAAATCCCCCCCGGGAGCTCCTACAATGAGCAGTTCTTC	CASSEIPPGSSYNEQFF